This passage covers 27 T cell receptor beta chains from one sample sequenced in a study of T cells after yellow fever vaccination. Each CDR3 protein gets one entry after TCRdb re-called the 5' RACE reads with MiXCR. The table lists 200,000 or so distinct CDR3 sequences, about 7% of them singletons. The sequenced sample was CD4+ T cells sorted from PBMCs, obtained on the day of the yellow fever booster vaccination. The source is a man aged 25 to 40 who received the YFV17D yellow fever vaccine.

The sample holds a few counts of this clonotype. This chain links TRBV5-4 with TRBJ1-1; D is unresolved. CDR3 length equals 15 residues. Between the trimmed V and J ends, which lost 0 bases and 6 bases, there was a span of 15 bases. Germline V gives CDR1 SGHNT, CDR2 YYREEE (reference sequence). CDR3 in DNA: TGTGCCAGCAGCTTGGAGGCAGGCCAGAGGGCTGAAGCTTTCTTT. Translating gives CASSLEAGQRAEAFF.

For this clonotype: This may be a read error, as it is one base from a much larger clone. DNA of the CDR3: TGTGCCATCGGGCTAGCGGGAGGGCCTGTACATTTT. Translating gives CAIGLAGGPVHF. The chain has TRBV28 and TRBJ2-3, with TRBD2 identical over 12 bases. In germline, CDR1 is MDHEN, CDR2 SYDVKM. The CDR3 consists of 12 residues. Based on the CDR3 plus reference TRBV28 and TRBJ2-3, the full variable domain is DVKVTQSSRYLVKRTGEKVFLECVQDMDHENMFWYRQDPGLGLRLIYFSYDVKMKEKGDIPEGYSVSREKKERFSLILESASTNQTSMYLCAIGLAGGPVHFGPGTRLTVL.

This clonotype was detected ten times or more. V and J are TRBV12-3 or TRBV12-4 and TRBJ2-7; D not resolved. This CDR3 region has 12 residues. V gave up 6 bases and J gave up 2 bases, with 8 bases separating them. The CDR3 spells CASSRPTYEQYF. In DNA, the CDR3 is TGTGCCAGCAGCCGACCAACCTACGAGCAGTACTTC.

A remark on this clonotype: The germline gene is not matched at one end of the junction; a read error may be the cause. The CDR3 DNA is TGCACCAGCAGCCCGCGCCTTACTAGCGTAAGCACAGATACGCAGTATTTT. It yields the protein CTSSPRLTSVSTDTQYF. This chain joins TRBV5-1 and TRBJ2-3; TRBD2 matches at 7 bases. The CDR3 spans 17 residues. Germline CDR1 is SGHRS and CDR2 is YFSETQ.

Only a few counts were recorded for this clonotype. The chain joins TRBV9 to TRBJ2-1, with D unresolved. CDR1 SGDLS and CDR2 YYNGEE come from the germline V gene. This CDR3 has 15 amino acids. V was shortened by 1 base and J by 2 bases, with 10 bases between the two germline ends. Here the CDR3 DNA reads TGTGCCAGCAGCGTAAGTGCAGACCCCTACAATGAGCAGTTCTTC. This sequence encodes CASSVSADPYNEQFF.

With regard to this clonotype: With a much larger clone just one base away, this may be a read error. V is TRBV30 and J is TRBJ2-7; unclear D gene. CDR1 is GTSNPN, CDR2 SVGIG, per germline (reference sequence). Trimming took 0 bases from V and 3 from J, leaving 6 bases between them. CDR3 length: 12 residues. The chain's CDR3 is CAWSVNCYEQYF. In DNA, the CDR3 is TGTGCCTGGAGTGTAAATTGCTACGAGCAGTACTTC.

This CDR3 reads CASTPVWGTADTQYF. In DNA, the CDR3 is TGTGCCAGTACCCCTGTGTGGGGTACCGCAGATACGCAGTATTTT. The V and J genes are TRBV19 and TRBJ2-3; D is unclear. This CDR3 is built from 15 residues. Looked up from germline, CDR1 is LNHDA and CDR2 is SQIVND (reference sequence). The V gene lost 7 bases and the J gene lost 4 bases, with 18 bases spanning the gap.

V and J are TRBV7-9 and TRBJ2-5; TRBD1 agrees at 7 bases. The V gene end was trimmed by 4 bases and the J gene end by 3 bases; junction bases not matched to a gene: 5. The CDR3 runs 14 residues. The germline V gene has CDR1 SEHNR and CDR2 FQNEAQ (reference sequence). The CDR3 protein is CASSSFDREETQYF. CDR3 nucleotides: TGTGCCAGCAGCTCTTTTGACAGGGAAGAGACCCAGTACTTC.

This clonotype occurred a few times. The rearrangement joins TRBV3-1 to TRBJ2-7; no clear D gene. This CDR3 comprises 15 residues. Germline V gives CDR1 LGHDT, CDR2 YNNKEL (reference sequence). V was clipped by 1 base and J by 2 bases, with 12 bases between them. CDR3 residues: CASSQVSRPTYEQYF. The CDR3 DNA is TGTGCCAGCAGCCAAGTCTCCAGGCCAACCTACGAGCAGTACTTC.

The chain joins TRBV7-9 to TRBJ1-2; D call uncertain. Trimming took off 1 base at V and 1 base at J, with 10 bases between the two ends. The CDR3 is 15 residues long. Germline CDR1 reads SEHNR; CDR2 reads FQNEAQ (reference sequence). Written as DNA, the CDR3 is TGTGCCAGCAGCTTAGGTGCGGGTCGTAACTATGGCTACACCTTC. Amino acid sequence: CASSLGAGRNYGYTF.

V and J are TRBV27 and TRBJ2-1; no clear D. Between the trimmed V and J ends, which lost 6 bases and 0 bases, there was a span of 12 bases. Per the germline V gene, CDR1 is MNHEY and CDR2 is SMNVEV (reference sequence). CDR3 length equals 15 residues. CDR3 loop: CASSWALSSYNEQFF. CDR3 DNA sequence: TGTGCCAGCAGCTGGGCTTTGAGCTCCTACAATGAGCAGTTCTTC.

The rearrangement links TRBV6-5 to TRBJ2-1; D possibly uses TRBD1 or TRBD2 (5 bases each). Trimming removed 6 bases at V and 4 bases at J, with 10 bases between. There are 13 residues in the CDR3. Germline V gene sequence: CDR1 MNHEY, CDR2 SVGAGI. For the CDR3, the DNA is TGTGCCAGCAGGCTGGGGGTTTACAATGAGCAGTTCTTC. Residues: CASRLGVYNEQFF.

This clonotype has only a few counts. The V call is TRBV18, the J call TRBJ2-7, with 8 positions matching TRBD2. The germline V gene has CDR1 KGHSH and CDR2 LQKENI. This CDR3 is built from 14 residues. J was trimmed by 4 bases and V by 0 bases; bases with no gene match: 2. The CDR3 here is CASSPPSGVYEQYF. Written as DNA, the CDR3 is TGTGCCAGCTCACCACCTAGCGGGGTATACGAGCAGTACTTC.

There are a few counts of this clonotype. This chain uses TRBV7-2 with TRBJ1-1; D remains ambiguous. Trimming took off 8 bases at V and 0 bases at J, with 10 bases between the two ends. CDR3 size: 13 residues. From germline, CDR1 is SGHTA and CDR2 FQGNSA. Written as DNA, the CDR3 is TGTGCCAGCGACCCCATCATGAACACTGAAGCTTTCTTT. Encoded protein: CASDPIMNTEAFF.

CDR3 DNA sequence: TGTGCCAGCAGCATCATAGCGGGAGGAAGGGAGACCCAGTACTTC. It codes for CASSIIAGGRETQYF. V usage is TRBV7-2 and J usage is TRBJ2-5; TRBD2 matches 10 bases. Germline lookup yields CDR1 SGHTA and CDR2 FQGNSA. The CDR3 sequence is 15 residues long. The ends lost 5 bases at V and 5 bases at J; junction bases unmatched: 8.

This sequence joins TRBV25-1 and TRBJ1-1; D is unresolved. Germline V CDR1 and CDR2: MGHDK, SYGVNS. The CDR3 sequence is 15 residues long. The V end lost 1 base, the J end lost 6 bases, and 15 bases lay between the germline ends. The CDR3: CASSESGRARPEAFF. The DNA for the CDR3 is TGTGCCAGCAGTGAATCGGGGAGGGCTAGGCCTGAAGCTTTCTTT.

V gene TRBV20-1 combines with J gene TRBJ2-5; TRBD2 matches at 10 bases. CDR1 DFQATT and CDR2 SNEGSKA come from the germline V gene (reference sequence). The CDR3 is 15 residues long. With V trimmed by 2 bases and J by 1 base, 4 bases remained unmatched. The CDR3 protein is CSARMTSGSQETQYF. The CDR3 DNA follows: TGCAGTGCTAGAATGACTAGCGGGTCCCAAGAGACCCAGTACTTC.

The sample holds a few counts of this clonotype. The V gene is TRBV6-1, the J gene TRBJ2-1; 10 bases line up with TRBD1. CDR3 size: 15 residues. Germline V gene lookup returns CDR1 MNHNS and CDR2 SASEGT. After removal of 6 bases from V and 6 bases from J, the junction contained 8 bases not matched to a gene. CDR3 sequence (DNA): TGTGCCAGCAGCTCCCCCGGACAGGGGGTCAATGAGCAGTTCTTC. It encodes CASSSPGQGVNEQFF.

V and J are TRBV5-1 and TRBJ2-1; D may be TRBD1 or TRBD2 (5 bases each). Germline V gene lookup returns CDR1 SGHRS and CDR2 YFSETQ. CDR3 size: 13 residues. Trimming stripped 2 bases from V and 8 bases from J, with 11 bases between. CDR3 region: CASSFRDADEQFF. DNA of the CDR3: TGCGCCAGCAGCTTCCGGGACGCGGATGAGCAGTTCTTC.

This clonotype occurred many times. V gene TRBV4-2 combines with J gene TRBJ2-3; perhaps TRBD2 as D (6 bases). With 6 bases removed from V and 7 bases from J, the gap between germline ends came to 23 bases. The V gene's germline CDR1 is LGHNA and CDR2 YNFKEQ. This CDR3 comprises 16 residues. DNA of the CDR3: TGTGCCAGCAGTGGGGGGAGCAGCGGCCGCGGAAATACGCAGTATTTT. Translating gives CASSGGSSGRGNTQYF.

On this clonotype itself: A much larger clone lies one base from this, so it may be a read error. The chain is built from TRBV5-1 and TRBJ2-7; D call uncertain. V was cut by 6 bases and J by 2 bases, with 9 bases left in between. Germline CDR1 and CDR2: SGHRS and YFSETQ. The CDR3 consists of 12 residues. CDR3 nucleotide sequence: TGCGCCAGCAAACCGAATGCCTACGAGCAGTACTTC. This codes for CASKPNAYEQYF.

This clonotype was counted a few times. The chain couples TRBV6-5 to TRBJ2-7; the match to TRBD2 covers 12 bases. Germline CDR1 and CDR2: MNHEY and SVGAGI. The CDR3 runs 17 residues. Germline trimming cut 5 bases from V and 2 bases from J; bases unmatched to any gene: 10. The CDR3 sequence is CASSPYPRTSGTYEQYF. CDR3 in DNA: TGTGCCAGCAGTCCGTATCCCCGGACTAGCGGGACCTACGAGCAGTACTTC.

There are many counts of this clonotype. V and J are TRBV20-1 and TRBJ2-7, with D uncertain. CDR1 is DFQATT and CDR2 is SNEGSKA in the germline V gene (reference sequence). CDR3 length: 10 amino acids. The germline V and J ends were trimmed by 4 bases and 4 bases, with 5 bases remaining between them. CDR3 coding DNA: TGCAGTGCTAAACTGTACGAGCAGTACTTC. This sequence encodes CSAKLYEQYF.

The CDR3 protein is CASSRAGERETQYF. Written as DNA, the CDR3 is TGCGCCAGCAGCCGGGCGGGAGAGAGGGAGACCCAGTACTTC. V gene TRBV5-1 combines with J gene TRBJ2-5; 7 positions match TRBD2. The CDR3 runs to 14 residues. V lost 4 bases, J lost 5 bases, and 8 bases stayed unmatched. Per germline, CDR1 SGHRS and CDR2 YFSETQ.

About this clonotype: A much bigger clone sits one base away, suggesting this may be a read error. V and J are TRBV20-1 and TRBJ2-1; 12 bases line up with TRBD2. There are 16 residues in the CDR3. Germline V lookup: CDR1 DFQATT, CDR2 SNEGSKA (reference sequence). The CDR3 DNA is TGCTGTGCTCGCCTCTTGGCTAGCGGGAGGGACAATGAGCAGTTCTTC. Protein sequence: CCARLLASGRDNEQFF.

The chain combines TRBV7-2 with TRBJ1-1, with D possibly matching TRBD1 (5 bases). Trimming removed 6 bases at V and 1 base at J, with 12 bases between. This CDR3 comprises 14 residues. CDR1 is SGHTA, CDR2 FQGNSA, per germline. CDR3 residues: CASRGVGRNTEAFF. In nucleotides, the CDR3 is TGTGCCAGCAGAGGGGTGGGCAGGAACACTGAAGCTTTCTTT.

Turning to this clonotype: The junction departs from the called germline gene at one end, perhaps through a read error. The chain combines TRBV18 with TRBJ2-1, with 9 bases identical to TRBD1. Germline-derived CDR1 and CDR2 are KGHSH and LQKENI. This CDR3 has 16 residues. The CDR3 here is CVSSPNTGGAGNEQFF. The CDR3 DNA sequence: TGTGTCAGCTCACCGAACACAGGGGGCGCCGGGAATGAGCAGTTCTTC.